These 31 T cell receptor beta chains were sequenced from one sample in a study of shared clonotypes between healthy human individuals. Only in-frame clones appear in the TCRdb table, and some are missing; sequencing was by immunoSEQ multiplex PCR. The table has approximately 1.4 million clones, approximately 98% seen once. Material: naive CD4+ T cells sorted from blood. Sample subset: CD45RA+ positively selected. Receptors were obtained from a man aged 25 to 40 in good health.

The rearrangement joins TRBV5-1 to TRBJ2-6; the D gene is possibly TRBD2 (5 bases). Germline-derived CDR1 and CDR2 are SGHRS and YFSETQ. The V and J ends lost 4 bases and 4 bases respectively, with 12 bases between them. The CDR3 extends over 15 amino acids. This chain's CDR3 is CASSPRGSGANVLTF. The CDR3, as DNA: TGCGCCAGCAGCCCTCGGGGTTCAGGGGCCAACGTCCTGACTTTC.

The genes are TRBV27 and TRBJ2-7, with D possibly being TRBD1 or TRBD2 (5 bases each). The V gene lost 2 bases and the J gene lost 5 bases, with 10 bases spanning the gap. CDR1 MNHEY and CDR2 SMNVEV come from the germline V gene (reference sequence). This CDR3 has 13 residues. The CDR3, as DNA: TGTGCCAGCAGTTTACAGGGAGCCGACGAGCAGTACTTC. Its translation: CASSLQGADEQYF.

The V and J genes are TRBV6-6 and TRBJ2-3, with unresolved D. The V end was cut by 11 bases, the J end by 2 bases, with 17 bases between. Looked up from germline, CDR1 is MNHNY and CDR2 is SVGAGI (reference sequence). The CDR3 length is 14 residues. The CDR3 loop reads CAAVGRKNTDTQYF. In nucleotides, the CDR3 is TGTGCCGCCGTCGGGCGGAAGAACACAGATACGCAGTATTTT.

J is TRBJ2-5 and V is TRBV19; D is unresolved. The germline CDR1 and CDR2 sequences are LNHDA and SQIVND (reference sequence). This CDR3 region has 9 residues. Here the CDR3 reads CEGRETQYF. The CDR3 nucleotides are TGTGAGGGCCGAGAGACCCAGTACTTC.

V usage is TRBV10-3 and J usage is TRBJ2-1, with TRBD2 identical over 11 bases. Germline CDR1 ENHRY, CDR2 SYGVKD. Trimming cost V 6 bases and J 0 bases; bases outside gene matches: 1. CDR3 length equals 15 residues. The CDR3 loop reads CAIRGTSGSYNEQFF. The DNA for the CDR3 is TGTGCCATCAGGGGGACTAGCGGCTCCTACAATGAGCAGTTCTTC.

The CDR3 region is CASSVAGAGYNEQFF. CDR3 nucleotide sequence: TGTGCCAGCAGCGTAGCGGGAGCCGGCTACAATGAGCAGTTCTTC. The V and J genes are TRBV9 and TRBJ2-1, with D possibly TRBD2 on 6 matching bases. V dropped 0 bases and J dropped 3 bases, with 10 bases sitting between them. The CDR3 is made up of 15 amino acids. Germline lookup yields CDR1 SGDLS and CDR2 YYNGEE.

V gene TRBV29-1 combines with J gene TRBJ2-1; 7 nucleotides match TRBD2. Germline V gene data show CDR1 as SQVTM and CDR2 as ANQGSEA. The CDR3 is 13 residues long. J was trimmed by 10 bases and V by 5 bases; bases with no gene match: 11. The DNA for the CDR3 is TGCAGCGTTTCCCCGAGACTAGCTCGGGAGCAGTTCTTC. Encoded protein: CSVSPRLAREQFF.

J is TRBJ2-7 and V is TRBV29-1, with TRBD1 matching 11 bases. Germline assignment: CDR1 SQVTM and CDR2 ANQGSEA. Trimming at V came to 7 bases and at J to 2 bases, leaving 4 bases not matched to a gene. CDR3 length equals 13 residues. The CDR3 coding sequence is TGCAGCGGAGGGGGACAGGGGGCCTACGAGCAGTACTTC. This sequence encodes CSGGGQGAYEQYF.

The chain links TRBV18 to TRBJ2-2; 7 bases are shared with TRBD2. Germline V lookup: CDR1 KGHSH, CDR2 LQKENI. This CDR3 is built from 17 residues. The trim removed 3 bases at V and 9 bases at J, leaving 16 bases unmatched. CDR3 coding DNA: TGTGCCAGCTCACCTCTTTTTGGCGGGAGAACCGGCCGGGAGCTGTTTTTT. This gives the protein CASSPLFGGRTGRELFF.

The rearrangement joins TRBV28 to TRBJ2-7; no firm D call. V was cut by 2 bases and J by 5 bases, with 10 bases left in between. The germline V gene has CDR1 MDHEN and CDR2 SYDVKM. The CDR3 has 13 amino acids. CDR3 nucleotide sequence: TGTGCCAGCAGTTTAGGTGGGGTCCACGAGCAGTACTTC. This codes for CASSLGGVHEQYF.

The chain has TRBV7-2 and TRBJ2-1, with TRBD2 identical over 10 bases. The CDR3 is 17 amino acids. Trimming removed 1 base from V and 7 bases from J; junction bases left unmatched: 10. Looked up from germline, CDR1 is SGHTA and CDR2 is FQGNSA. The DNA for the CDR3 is TGTGCCAGCAGCTTAGGAGCTAGCGGGAGATTGTGGAATGAGCAGTTCTTC. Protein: CASSLGASGRLWNEQFF.

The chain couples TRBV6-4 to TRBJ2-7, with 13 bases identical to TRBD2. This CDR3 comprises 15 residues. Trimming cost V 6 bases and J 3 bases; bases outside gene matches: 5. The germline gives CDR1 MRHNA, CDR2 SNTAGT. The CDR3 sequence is CASSQTSGGIYEQYF. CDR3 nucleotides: TGTGCCAGCAGCCAGACTAGCGGGGGGATCTACGAGCAGTACTTC.

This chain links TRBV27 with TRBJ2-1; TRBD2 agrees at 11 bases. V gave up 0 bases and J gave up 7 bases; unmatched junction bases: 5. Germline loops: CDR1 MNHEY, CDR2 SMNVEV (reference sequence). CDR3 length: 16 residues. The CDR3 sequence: CASSLSTSGSRNEQFF. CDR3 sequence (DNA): TGTGCCAGCAGTTTATCTACTAGCGGGAGTAGGAATGAGCAGTTCTTC.

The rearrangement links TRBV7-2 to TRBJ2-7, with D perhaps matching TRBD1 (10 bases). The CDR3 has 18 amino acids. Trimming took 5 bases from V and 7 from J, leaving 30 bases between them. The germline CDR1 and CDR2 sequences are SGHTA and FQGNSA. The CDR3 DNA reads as TGTGCCAGCAGCAGACAGGGGGCGTTAGCGGGAGTGACATTTGAGCAGTACTTC. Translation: CASSRQGALAGVTFEQYF.

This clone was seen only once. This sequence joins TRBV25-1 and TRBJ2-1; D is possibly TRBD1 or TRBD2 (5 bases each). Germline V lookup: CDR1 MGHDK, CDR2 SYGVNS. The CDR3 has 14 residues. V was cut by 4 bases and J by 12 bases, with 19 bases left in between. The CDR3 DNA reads TGTGCCAGCAGTGGAGGTGGGCTAGCCCAGGGGCAGTTCTTC. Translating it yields CASSGGGLAQGQFF.

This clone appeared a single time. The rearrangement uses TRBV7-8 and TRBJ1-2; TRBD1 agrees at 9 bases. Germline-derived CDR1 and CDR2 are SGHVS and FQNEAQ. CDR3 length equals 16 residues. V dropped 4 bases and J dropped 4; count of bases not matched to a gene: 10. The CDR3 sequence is CASSSITGTGRYGYTF. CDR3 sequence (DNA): TGTGCCAGCAGCTCGATAACCGGGACAGGGCGCTATGGCTACACCTTC.

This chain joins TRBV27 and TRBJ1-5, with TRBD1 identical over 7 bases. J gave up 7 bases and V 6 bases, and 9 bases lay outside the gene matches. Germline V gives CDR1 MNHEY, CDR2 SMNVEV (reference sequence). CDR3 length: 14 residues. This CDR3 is CASSWRQGLQPQHF. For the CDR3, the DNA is TGTGCCAGCAGCTGGAGACAGGGTCTGCAGCCCCAGCATTTT.

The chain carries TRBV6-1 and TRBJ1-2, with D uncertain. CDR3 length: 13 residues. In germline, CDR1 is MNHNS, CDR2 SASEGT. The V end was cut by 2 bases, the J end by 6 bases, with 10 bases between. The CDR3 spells CASSETDTHGYTF. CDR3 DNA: TGTGCCAGCAGTGAAACCGACACCCATGGCTACACCTTC.

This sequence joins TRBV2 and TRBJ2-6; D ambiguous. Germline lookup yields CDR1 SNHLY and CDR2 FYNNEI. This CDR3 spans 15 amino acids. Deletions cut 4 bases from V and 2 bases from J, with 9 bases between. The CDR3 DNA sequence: TGTGCCAGCAGTGTACTTGACCCTGGGGCCAACGTCCTGACTTTC. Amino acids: CASSVLDPGANVLTF.

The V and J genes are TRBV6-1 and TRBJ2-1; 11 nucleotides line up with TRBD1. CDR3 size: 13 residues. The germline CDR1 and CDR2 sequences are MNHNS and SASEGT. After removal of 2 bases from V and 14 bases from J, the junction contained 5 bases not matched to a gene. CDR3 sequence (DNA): TGTGCCAGCAGTGAAAGGACAGGGGGCGGGAAGTTCTTC. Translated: CASSERTGGGKFF.

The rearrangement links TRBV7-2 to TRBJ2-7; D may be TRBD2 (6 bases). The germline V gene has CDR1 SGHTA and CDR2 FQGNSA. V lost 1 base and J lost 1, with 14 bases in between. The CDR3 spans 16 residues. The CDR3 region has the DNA TGTGCCAGCAGCTTAGGTCGCGCCCTAGCGTCCTACGAGCAGTACTTC. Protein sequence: CASSLGRALASYEQYF. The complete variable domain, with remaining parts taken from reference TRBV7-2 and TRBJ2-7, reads GAGVSQSPSNKVTEKGKDVELRCDPISGHTALYWYRQSLGQGLEFLIYFQGNSAPDKSGLPSDRFSAERTGGSVSTLTIQRTQQEDSAVYLCASSLGRALASYEQYFGPGTRLTVT.

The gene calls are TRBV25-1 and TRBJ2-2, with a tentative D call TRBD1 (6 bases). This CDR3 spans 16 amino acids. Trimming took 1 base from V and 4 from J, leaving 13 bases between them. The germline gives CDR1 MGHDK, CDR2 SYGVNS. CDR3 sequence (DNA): TGTGCCAGCAGTGAATCGGGCAGGGGTATCACCGGGGAGCTGTTTTTT. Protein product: CASSESGRGITGELFF.

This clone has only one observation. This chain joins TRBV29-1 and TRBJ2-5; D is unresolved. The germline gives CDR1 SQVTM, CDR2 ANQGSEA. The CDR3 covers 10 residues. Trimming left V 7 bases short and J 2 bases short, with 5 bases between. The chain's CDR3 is CSGLQETQYF. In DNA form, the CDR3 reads TGCAGCGGCCTACAAGAGACCCAGTACTTC.

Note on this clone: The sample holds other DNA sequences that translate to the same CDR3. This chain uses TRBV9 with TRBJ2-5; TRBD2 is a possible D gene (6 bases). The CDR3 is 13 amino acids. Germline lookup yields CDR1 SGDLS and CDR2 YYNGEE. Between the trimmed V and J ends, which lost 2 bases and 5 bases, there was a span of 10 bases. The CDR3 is CASSVAGLETQYF. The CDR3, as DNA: TGTGCCAGCAGCGTTGCGGGGTTGGAGACCCAGTACTTC. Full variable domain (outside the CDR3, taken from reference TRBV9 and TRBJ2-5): DSGVTQTPKHLITATGQRVTLRCSPRSGDLSVYWYQQSLDQGLQFLIQYYNGEERAKGNILERFSAQQFPDLHSELNLSSLELGDSALYFCASSVAGLETQYFGPGTRLLVL.

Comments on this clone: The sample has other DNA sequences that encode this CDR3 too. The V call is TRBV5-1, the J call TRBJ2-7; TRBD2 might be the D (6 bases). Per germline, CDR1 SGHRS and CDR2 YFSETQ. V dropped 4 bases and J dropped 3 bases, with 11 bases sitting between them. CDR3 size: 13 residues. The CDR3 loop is CASSGGSSYEQYF. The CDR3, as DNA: TGCGCCAGCAGCGGGGGGTCCAGCTACGAGCAGTACTTC.

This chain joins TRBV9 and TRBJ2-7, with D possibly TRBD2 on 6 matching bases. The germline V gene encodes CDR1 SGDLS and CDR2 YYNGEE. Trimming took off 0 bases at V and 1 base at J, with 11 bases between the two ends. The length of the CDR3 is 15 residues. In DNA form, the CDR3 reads TGTGCCAGCAGCGTAGCTAGCGTGGAATCCTACGAGCAGTACTTC. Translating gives CASSVASVESYEQYF. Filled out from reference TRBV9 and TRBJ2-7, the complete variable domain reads DSGVTQTPKHLITATGQRVTLRCSPRSGDLSVYWYQQSLDQGLQFLIQYYNGEERAKGNILERFSAQQFPDLHSELNLSSLELGDSALYFCASSVASVESYEQYFGPGTRLTVT.

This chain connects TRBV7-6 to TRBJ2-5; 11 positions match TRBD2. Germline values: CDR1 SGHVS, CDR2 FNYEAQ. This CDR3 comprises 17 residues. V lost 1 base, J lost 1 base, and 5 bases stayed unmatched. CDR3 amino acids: CASSLGLTSGSQETQYF. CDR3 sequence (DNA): TGTGCCAGCAGCTTAGGGCTAACTAGCGGGAGCCAAGAGACCCAGTACTTC.

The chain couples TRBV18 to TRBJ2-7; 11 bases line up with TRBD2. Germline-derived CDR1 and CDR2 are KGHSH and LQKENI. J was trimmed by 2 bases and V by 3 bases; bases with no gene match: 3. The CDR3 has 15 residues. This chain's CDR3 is CASSPTSGRPYEQYF. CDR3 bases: TGTGCCAGCTCACCCACTAGCGGGAGACCCTACGAGCAGTACTTC.

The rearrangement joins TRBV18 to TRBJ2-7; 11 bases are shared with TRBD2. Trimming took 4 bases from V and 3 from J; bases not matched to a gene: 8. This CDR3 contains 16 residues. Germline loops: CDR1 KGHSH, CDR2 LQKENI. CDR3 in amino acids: CASSRKTSGRLYEQYF. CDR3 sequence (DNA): TGTGCCAGCTCACGGAAAACTAGCGGGAGACTCTACGAGCAGTACTTC. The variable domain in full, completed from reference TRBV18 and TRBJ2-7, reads NAGVMQNPRHLVRRRGQEARLRCSPMKGHSHVYWYRQLPEEGLKFMVYLQKENIIDESGMPKERFSAEFPKEGPSILRIQQVVRGDSAAYFCASSRKTSGRLYEQYFGPGTRLTVT.

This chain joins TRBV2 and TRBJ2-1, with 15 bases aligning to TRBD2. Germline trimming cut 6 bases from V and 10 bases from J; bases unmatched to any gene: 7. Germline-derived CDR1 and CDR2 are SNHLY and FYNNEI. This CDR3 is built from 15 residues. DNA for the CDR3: TGTGCCAGCAGCCGGGGACTAGCGGGAGGTGGAGAGCAGTTCTTC. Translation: CASSRGLAGGGEQFF.

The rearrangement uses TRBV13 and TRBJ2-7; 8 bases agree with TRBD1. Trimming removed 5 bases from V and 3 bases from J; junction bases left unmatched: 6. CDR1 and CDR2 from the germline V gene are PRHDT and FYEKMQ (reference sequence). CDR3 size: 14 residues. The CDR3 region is CASSQTGAVYEQYF. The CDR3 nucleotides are TGTGCCAGCAGCCAGACAGGGGCCGTCTACGAGCAGTACTTC. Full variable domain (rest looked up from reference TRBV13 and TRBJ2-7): AAGVIQSPRHLIKEKRETATLKCYPIPRHDTVYWYQQGPGQDPQFLISFYEKMQSDKGSIPDRFSAQQFSDYHSELNMSSLELGDSALYFCASSQTGAVYEQYFGPGTRLTVT.